This T cell receptor (beta chain) came from a study of T-cell reconstitution after alpha-beta-depleted transplantation in children. Unique molecular identifiers were used in preparing the TCRbeta library. Each CDR3 protein gets one entry after TCRdb re-called the PCR reads with MiXCR. The sample lists about 440,000 distinct CDR3 sequences, roughly two fifths occurring once. Overall study results and limits: One year post-transplant, T-cell counts and diversity were largely derived from T cells produced anew. About two months after transplant, alpha-beta T cells reportedly came from several hundred expanded graft clones. Day-60 TCRbeta diversity that was high in some patients was derived from surviving recipient T cells and thymic progenitors.

This clonotype was picked up a small number of times. Its specificity is not known. The clonotype was recovered from a girl aged 2-10 years with aplastic anemia, due to receive a stem cell transplant. The specimen comprised PBMCs, sampled before TCRalphabeta/CD19-depleted stem cell transplant.

The CDR3 region is CASSHILTGLMTEAFF. The DNA of the CDR3 is TGTGCCAGCAGCCATATACTTACAGGGTTGATGACTGAAGCTTTCTTT. The V and J genes are TRBV7-9 and TRBJ1-1, with D maybe TRBD1 (6 bases). The ends were cut back, 5 bases at V and 5 bases at J, with 21 bases in the middle. Germline values: CDR1 SEHNR, CDR2 FQNEAQ (reference sequence). The CDR3 runs 16 residues.